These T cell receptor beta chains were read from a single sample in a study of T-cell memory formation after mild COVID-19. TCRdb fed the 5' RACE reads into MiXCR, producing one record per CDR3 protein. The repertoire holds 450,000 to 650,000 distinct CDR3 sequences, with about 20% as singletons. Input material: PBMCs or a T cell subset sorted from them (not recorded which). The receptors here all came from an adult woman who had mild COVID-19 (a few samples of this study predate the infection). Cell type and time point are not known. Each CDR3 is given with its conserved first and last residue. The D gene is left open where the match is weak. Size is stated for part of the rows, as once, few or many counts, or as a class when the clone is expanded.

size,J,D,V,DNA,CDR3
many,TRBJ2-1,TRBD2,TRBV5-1,TGCGCCAGCAGCTCACCAGGGGGACTAGCGGGCGACAATGAGCAGTTCTTC,CASSSPGGLAGDNEQFF
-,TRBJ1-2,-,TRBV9,TGTGCCAGCAGCGTAGAGCGGACAGCGCCTATCTATGGCTACACCTTC,CASSVERTAPIYGYTF
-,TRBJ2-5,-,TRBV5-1,TGCGCCAGCAGCATGAAAGAGACCCAGTACTTC,CASSMKETQYF
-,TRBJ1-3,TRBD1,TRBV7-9,TGTGCCAGCAGCTGGAGGTACAGGGGAAGCAACACCATATATTTT,CASSWRYRGSNTIYF
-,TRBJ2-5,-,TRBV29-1,TGCAGCCTCCAAGTTTCTCTGGAGACCCAGTACTTC,CSLQVSLETQYF
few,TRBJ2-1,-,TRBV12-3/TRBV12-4,TGTGCCAGCAGTCTCTCCCTGCGGGTGAGCTCCTACAATGAGCAGTTCTTC,CASSLSLRVSSYNEQFF
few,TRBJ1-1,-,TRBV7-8,TGTGCCAGCCTAAAATCCGGGGCCTCGAACACTGAAGCTTTCTTT,CASLKSGASNTEAFF
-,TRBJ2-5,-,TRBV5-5,TGTGCCAGCAGCTCTAGGGGGGTTCAACAAGAGACCCAGTACTTC,CASSSRGVQQETQYF
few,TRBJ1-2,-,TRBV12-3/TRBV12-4,TGTGCCAGCAGTGCAGGAGCGGGCGCAGTCTATGGCTACACCTTC,CASSAGAGAVYGYTF
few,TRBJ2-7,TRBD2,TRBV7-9,TGTGCCAGCAGCTTAGAGGGCCTTAGCGGGAGGGCCCACGAGCAGTACTTC,CASSLEGLSGRAHEQYF
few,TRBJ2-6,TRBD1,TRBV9,TGTGCCAGCAGCGGACCGGGACAGGGAGTCTCTGGGGCCAACGTCCTGACTTTC,CASSGPGQGVSGANVLTF
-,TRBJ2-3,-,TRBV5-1,TGCGCCAGCCACCGGGACCTTGGGGCAGATACGCAGTATTTT,CASHRDLGADTQYF
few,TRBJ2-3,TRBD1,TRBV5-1,TGCGCCAGCAGCTTACCCCTCGGGACAGGTACAGATACGCAGTATTTT,CASSLPLGTGTDTQYF
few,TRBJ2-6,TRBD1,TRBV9,TGTGCCAGCAGCCGGGACAGCTCTGGGGCCAACGTCCTGACTTTC,CASSRDSSGANVLTF
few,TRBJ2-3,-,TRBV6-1,TGTGCCAGCAGTGACAGGGATCAGGCAGATACGCAGTATTTT,CASSDRDQADTQYF
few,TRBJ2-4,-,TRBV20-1,TGCAGTGCTAGAGTACCAGCCAAAAACATTCAGTACTTC,CSARVPAKNIQYF
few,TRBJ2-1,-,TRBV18,TGTGCCAGCTCAACCTCGAGCTCCTACAATGAGCAGTTCTTC,CASSTSSSYNEQFF
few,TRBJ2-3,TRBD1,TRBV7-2,TGTGCCAGCAGCTTCTCTCTTTTCGGGACAGGGGGGCAGTATTTT,CASSFSLFGTGGQYF
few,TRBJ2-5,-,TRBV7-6,TGTGCCAGCAGCCACCGCCAGGAGTTAGAGACCCAGTACTTC,CASSHRQELETQYF
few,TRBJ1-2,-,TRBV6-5,TGTGCCAGCAGTTACTCGAGCGGCGGCTACACCTTC,CASSYSSGGYTF
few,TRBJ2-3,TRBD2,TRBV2,TGTGCCAGTATAGCGGGGGGTTCCACAGATACGCAGTATTTT,CASIAGGSTDTQYF
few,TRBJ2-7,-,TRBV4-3,TGCGCCAGCAGCCAATTTAGCGGAGAACTCTACGAGCAGTACTTC,CASSQFSGELYEQYF
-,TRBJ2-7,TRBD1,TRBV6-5,TGTGCCAGCAGTCCAACCACCCCGACAGGGGTCGAGCAGTACTTC,CASSPTTPTGVEQYF
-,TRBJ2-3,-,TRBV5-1,TGCGCCAGCAGTGGGGAAGGCACAGATACGCAGTATTTT,CASSGEGTDTQYF
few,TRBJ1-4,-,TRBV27,TGTGCCAGCAGTTTATCAGGGGTACAGGAAAAACTGTTTTTT,CASSLSGVQEKLFF
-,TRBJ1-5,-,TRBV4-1,TGCGCCAGCAGCCGATATGACGCGAGCAATCAGCCCCAGCATTTT,CASSRYDASNQPQHF
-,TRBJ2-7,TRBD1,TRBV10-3,TGTGCCATCAGTGAGTCTGGGACAGGGGATTGGGAGCAGTACTTC,CAISESGTGDWEQYF
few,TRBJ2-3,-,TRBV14,TGTGCCAGCAGCCAAAACCCCACAGATACGCAGTATTTT,CASSQNPTDTQYF
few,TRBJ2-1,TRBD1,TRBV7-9,TGTGCCAGCAGCTTAAGGCAGGGGGCAACCAGCAGGTCCTACAATGAGCAGTTCTTC,CASSLRQGATSRSYNEQFF
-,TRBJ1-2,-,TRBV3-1,TGTGCCAGCAGCCAAGTGGGGACTTATGGCTACACCTTC,CASSQVGTYGYTF
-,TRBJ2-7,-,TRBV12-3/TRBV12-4,TGTGCCAGCAGTCCGGGACACCTACTACGAGAGCAGTACTTC,CASSPGHLLREQYF
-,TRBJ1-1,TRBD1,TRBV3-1,TGTGCCAGCAGCCGAGGTAGGACAGGATTGAACACTGAAGCTTTCTTT,CASSRGRTGLNTEAFF
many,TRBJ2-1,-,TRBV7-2,TGTGCCAGCAGCTCCACTAGGCTTGGTGAGCAGTTCTTC,CASSSTRLGEQFF
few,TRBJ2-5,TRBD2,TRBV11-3,TGTGCCAGCAGCTTAGGATTCTCGAGGGAGGGCCGCGGAGAGACCCAGTACTTC,CASSLGFSREGRGETQYF
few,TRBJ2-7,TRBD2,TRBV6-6,TGTGCCAGCAGTTCCCTCGGGACTAGCGGGAGTCGGGAGCAGTACTTC,CASSSLGTSGSREQYF
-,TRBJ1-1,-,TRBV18,TGTGCCAGCTCACGCCAGCAGACTAACACTGAAGCTTTCTTT,CASSRQQTNTEAFF
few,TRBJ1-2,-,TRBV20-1,TGCAGTGCTAGAGTGGACGTCGGCTATGGCTACACCTTC,CSARVDVGYGYTF
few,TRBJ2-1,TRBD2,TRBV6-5,TGTGCCAGCAGTTCCCTTATGACTAGCAGCTCCTACAATGAGCAGTTCTTC,CASSSLMTSSSYNEQFF
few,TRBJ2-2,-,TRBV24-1,TGTGCCACCAGTGATCTGGCACTTTCTAGCGGGGAGCTGTTTTTT,CATSDLALSSGELFF
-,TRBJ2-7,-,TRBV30,TGTGCCGGCGATTCTTCGGACTCTTACTACGAGCAGTACTTC,CAGDSSDSYYEQYF
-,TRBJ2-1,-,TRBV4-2,TGTGCCAGCAGCCAAGGGAGAGTTGGGAACGATGAGCAGTTCTTC,CASSQGRVGNDEQFF
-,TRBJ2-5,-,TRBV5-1,TGCGCCAGCAGCCCCATGGGGGTGATTGGAGAGACCCAGTACTTC,CASSPMGVIGETQYF
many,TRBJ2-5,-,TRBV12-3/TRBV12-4,TGTGCCAGCAGTGGGGGGGACAGATTCGAAGAGACCCAGTACTTC,CASSGGDRFEETQYF